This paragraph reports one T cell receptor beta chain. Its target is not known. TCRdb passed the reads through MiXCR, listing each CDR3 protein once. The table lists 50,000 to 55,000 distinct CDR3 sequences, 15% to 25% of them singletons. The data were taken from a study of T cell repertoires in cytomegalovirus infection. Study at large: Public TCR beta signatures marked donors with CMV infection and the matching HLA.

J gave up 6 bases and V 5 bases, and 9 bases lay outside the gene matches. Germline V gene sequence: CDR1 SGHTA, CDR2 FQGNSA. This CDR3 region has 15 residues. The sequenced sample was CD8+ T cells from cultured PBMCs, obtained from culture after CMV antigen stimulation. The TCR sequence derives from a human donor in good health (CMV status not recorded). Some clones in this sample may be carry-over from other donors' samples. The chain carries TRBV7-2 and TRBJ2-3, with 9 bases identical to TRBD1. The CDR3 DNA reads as TGTGCCAGCAGCGCAGGGACAGGGTGGGCGGATACGCAGTATTTT. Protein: CASSAGTGWADTQYF.